This T cell receptor (beta chain) was obtained from a study of PD-1 blockade in classical Hodgkin lymphoma. Profiled with immunoSEQ multiplex PCR; TCRdb holds only in-frame clones, not every one. This sample has about 92,000 clones, with more than 80% found just once. Note on this clone: Its antigen is not identified.

Study conclusions and caveats: Complete responders matched newly diagnosed patients in baseline diversity.

Time point denoted: cycle 4 day 1 (C4D1), after less than 7 weeks of nivolumab. Each and every patient relapsed after autologous stem cell transplantation, and patients got differing brentuximab vedotin exposure. Best responses were complete response, partial response or progressive disease. The clonotype originates from a human donor with classical Hodgkin lymphoma. The sample here was peripheral blood mononuclear cells (PBMCs), taken before the fourth cycle of nivolumab.

CDR3 nucleotide sequence: TGTGCCAGCAGTACCCGGACGATTCCCCGACCTACTGGGGCCAACGTCCTGACTTTC. Protein: CASSTRTIPRPTGANVLTF. The chain carries TRBV28 and TRBJ2-6; D is ambiguous. V lost 5 bases to trimming and J lost 2 bases, with 22 bases between them. The germline V gene encodes CDR1 MDHEN and CDR2 SYDVKM. CDR3 length: 19 amino acids.